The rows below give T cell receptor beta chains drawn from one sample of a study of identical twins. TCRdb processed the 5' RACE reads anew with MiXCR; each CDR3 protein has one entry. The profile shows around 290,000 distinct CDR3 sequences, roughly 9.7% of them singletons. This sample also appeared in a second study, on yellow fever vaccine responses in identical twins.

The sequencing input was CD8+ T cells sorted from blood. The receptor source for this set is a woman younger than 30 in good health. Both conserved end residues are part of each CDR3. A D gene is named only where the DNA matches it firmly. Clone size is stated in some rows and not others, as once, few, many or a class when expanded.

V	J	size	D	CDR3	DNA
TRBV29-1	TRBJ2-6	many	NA	CSVELAGSGANVLTF	TGCAGCGTTGAGTTAGCCGGCTCTGGGGCCAACGTCCTGACTTTC
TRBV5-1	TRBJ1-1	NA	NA	CASTLRDVHTEAFF	TGCGCCAGCACCCTGAGGGACGTCCACACTGAAGCTTTCTTT
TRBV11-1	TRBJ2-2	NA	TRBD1	CASSLPGGGELFF	TGTGCCAGCAGCTTACCAGGGGGCGGGGAGCTGTTTTTT
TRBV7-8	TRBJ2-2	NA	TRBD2	CASSLGLAVNTGELFF	TGTGCCAGCAGCTTGGGACTAGCGGTTAACACCGGGGAGCTGTTTTTT
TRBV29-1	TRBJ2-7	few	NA	CSVEDGGVGYEQYF	TGCAGCGTTGAAGATGGCGGGGTCGGCTACGAGCAGTACTTC
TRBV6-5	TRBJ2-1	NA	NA	CASSYESDPAYNEQFF	TGTGCCAGCAGTTATGAGTCAGACCCAGCCTACAATGAGCAGTTCTTC
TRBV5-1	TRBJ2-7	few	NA	CASSSRGGPYEQYF	TGCGCCAGCAGCAGTCGAGGGGGACCCTACGAGCAGTACTTC
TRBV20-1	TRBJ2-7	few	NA	CSARPEGRYEQYF	TGCAGTGCTAGGCCGGAAGGTCGCTACGAGCAGTACTTC
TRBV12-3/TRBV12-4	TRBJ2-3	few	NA	CASTQGMVDTQYF	TGTGCCAGCACCCAAGGAATGGTAGATACGCAGTATTTT
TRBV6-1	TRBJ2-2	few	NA	CASSGLANTGELFF	TGTGCCAGCAGTGGGCTGGCGAACACCGGGGAGCTGTTTTTT
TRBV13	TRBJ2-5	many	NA	CASSLFQETQYF	TGTGCCAGCAGCTTATTCCAAGAGACCCAGTACTTC
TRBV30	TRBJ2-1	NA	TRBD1	CASDRGNYNEQFF	TGTGCCAGCGACAGGGGCAACTACAATGAGCAGTTCTTC
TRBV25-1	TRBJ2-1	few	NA	CASSEAWNNEQFF	TGTGCCAGCAGTGAAGCTTGGAACAATGAGCAGTTCTTC
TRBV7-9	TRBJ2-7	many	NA	CASSLAAQGGYEQYF	TGTGCCAGCAGCTTAGCGGCGCAGGGCGGCTACGAGCAGTACTTC
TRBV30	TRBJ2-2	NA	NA	CAWSSWGPRTGELFF	TGTGCCTGGAGTAGCTGGGGGCCTCGCACCGGGGAGCTGTTTTTT